This T cell receptor (beta chain) was recovered during a study of response to subunit inactivated influenza vaccine. Findings and caveats of the study: Authors suggested each seasonal influenza vaccination recruits few new T cells.

Trimming cost V 8 bases and J 4 bases, with 24 bases left between them. CDR1 and CDR2 (germline): DFQATT, SNEGSKA (reference sequence). The CDR3 is 15 amino acids. Remarks on this clonotype: Its antigen is not identified.

TCRdb used MiXCR to reprocess the RT-PCR reads, holding one entry per CDR3 protein. The data hold about 480,000 distinct CDR3 sequences, with around 9.9% observed a single time. The sequences come from PBMCs from blood, collected 45 days after vaccination. The chain is built from TRBV20-1 and TRBJ2-7, with D tentatively TRBD2 (6 bases). The clonotype originates from a man aged 45-60 years who received an inactivated influenza vaccine. The CDR3 DNA reads TGCAGTTTACCCCCCGGGACTGCCTTTTTATACGAGCAGTACTTC. This gives the protein CSLPPGTAFLYEQYF.